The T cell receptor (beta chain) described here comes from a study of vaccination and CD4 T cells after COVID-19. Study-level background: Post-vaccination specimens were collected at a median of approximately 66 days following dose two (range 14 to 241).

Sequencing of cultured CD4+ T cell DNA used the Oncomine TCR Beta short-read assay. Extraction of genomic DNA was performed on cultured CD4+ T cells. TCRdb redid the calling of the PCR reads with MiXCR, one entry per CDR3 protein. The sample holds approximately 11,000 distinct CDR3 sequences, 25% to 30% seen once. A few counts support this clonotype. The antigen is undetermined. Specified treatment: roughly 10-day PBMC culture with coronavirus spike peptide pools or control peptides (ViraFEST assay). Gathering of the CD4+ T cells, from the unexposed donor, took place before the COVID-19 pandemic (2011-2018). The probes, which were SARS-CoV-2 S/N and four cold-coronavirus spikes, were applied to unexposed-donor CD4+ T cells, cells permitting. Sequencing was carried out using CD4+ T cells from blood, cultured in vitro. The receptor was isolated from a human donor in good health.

CDR3 sequence reads: CASSTGGLETQYF. CDR3 nucleotides: TGTGCCAGTAGTACGGGAGGGCTGGAGACCCAGTACTTC. The V call is TRBV19, the J call TRBJ2-5; 8 positions match TRBD2. The trim removed 4 bases at V and 5 bases at J, leaving 3 bases unmatched. Germline V gene lookup returns CDR1 LNHDA and CDR2 SQIVND (reference sequence). The CDR3 is made up of 13 amino acids. The entire variable domain, with the rest obtained from reference TRBV19 and TRBJ2-5, is as follows: DGGITQSPKYLFRKEGQNVTLSCEQNLNHDAMYWYRQDPGQGLRLIYYSQIVNDFQKGDIAEGYSVSREKKESFPLTVTSAQKNPTAFYLCASSTGGLETQYFGPGTRLLVL.